These T cell receptor beta chains were read from a single sample in a study of neoadjuvant anti-PD-1 for oral cavity cancer. Sequencing was performed with immunoSEQ multiplex PCR; in TCRdb, only in-frame clones are kept and a portion is missing. The table shows around 6,700 clones, with more than 70% occurring only once. The specimen comprised PBMCs, sampled before nivolumab (anti-PD-1) treatment. The receptors were gathered from a person aged 40 to 85 with oral cavity squamous cell carcinoma. The CDR3 runs from the conserved cysteine through the conserved F or W. D genes are given only for firm matches. Not every row has a clone size; where given, it reads once, few, many or a size class.

J,size,D,V,DNA,CDR3
TRBJ1-1,.,TRBD1,TRBV4-3,TGCGCCAGCAGCCAATCGCTCGCCCGCAGGGGGCAGAGTTGGGAAGCTTTCTTT,CASSQSLARRGQSWEAFF
TRBJ1-2,once,.,TRBV5-4,TGTGCCAGCAGCTCTACTCAGGGGAACTATGGCTACACCTTC,CASSSTQGNYGYTF
TRBJ1-1,few,TRBD1,TRBV19,TGTGCCAGTAGTAACCGACAGGGAGTTAGGACTGAAGCTTTCTTT,CASSNRQGVRTEAFF
TRBJ1-1,.,.,TRBV21-1,TGTGCCAGCAGCAAAAAAGCTTTCTTT,CASSKKAFF
TRBJ2-1,.,.,TRBV7-2,TGTGCCAGCAGCTTAGTAGGGGGGCAGGGCAACGACGATGAGCAGTTCTTC,CASSLVGGQGNDDEQFF
TRBJ1-6,.,.,TRBV19,TGTGCCAGTAGTATAGGCGTGCCTAATTCACCCCTCCACTTT,CASSIGVPNSPLHF
TRBJ2-7,.,TRBD1,TRBV19,TGTGCCAGTAGTCCCGACAGGGGGCAGAACGAGCAGTACTTC,CASSPDRGQNEQYF
TRBJ2-7,.,TRBD1,TRBV4-3,TGCGCCAGCAGCCAAGGGGACAGCTTCTCCTACGAGCAGTACTTC,CASSQGDSFSYEQYF
TRBJ2-3,.,.,TRBV7-9,TGTGCCAGCAGCCCGAGGGGCACAGATACGCAGTATTTT,CASSPRGTDTQYF
TRBJ1-2,.,.,TRBV4-3,TGCGCCAGCAGCCAAGATACGTCGTACTATGGCTACACCTTC,CASSQDTSYYGYTF
TRBJ2-1,.,TRBD1,TRBV9,TGTGCCAGCAGCCTTGATCCCGGGACAGGGGGTTACAATGAGCAGTTCTTC,CASSLDPGTGGYNEQFF
TRBJ1-1,few,.,TRBV15,TGTGCCACCAGCAGAGATCTCGGGGCCACTGAAGCTTTCTTT,CATSRDLGATEAFF
TRBJ2-2,.,.,TRBV9,TGTGCCAGCAGCCCCTGGGGGAGCACCGGGGAGCTGTTTTTT,CASSPWGSTGELFF
TRBJ2-5,.,.,TRBV5-5,TGTGCCAGCAGCTTGTCCGAAGAGACCCAGTACTTC,CASSLSEETQYF
TRBJ1-1,.,TRBD1,TRBV19,TGTGCCAGTAGTAATAAAACGCGTGGGGACAGGGTTGAAGCTTTCTTT,CASSNKTRGDRVEAFF
TRBJ1-1,.,.,TRBV5-4,TGTGCCAGCAGCTCCTTAATAGGGAACACTGAAGCTTTCTTT,CASSSLIGNTEAFF
TRBJ1-2,.,.,TRBV18,TGTGCCAGCTCACCAGGGGAATACTATGGCTACACCTTC,CASSPGEYYGYTF